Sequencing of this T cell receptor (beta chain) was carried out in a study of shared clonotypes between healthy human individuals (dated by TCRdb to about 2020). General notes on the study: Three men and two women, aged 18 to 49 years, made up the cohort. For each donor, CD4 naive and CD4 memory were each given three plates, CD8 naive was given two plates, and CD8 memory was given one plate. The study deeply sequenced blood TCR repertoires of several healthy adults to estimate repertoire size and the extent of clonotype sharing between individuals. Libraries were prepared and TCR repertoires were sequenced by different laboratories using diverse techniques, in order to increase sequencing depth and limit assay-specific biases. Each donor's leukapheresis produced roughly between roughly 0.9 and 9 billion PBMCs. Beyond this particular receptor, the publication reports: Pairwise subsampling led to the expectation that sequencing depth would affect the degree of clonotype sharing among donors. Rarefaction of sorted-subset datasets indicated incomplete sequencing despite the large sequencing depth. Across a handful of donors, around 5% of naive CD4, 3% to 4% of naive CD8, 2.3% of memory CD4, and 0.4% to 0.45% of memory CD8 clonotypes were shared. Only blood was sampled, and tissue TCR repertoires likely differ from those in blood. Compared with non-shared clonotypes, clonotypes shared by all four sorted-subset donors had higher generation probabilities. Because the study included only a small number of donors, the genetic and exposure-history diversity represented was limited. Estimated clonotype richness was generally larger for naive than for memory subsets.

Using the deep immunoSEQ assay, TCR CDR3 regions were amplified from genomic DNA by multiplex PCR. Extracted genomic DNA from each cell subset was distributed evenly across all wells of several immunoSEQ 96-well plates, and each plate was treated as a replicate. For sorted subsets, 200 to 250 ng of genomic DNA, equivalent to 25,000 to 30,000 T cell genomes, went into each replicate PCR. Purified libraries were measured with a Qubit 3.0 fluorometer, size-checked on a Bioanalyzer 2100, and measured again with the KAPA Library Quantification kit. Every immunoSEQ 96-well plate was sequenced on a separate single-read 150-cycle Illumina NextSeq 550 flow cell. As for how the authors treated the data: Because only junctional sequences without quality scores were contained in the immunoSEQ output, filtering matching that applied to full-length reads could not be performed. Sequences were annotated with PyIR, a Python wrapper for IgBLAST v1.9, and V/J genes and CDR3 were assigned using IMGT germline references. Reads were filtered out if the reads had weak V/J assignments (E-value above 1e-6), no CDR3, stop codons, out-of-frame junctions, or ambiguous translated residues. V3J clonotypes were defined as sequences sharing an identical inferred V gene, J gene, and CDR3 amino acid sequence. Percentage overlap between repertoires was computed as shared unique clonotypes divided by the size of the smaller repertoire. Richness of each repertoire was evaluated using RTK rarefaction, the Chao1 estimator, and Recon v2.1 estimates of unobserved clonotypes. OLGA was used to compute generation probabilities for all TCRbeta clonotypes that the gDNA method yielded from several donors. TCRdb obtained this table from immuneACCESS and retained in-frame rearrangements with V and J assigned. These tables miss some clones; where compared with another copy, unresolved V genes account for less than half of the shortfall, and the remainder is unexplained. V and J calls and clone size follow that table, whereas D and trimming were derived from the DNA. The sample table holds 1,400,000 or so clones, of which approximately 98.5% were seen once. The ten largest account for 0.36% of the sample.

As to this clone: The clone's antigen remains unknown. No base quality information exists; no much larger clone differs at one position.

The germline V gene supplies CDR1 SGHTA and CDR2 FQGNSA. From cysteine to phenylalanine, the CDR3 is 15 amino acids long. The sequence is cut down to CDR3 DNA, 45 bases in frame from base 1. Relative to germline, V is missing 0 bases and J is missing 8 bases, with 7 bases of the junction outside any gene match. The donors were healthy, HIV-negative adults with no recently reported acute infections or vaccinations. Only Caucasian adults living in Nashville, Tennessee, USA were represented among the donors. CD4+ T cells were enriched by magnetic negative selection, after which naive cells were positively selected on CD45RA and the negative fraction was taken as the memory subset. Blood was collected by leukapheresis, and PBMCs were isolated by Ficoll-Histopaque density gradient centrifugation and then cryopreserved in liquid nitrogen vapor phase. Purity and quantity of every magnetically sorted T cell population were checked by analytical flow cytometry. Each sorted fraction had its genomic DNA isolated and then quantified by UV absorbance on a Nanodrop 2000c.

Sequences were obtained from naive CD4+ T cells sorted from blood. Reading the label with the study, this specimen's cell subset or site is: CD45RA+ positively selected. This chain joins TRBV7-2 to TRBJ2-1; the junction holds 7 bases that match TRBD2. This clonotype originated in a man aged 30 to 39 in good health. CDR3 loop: CASSLAGRTVHEQFF. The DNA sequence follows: TGTGCCAGCAGCTTAGCCGGGAGGACCGTGCATGAGCAGTTCTTC. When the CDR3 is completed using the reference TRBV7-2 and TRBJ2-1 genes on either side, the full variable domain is GAGVSQSPSNKVTEKGKDVELRCDPISGHTALYWYRQSLGQGLEFLIYFQGNSAPDKSGLPSDRFSAERTGGSVSTLTIQRTQQEDSAVYLCASSLAGRTVHEQFFGPGTRLTVL.